One T cell receptor (beta chain) is described in this entry. The cohort comprised adults aged about 18 to 90 years residing in 20 to 30 US areas. Resolution of symptoms, clearance, or two negative PCRs was present in recovered Cohort 3 donors. This specimen comes from a study of blood T cell repertoires in COVID-19. About the study: The analysed material was cDNA or gDNA that came from T cells, B-cell-depleted T cells, or PBMCs.

Study processing details: By means of reference gene primer amplification, nucleated cell counts were estimated. Produced via immunoSEQ multiplex PCR; TCRdb's table is partial and in-frame only. V and J calls and clone size are given by that table; D and trimming were obtained from the DNA. Of some 350,000 clones in the sample, about 87% were seen once. Germline V gene lookup returns CDR1 MDHEN and CDR2 SYDVKM. Trimming cost V 5 bases and J 3 bases; bases outside gene matches: 7. The CDR3 runs to 16 residues. The receptor was isolated from a man aged 25-45 years who had recovered from COVID-19. The gene calls are TRBV28 and TRBJ1-5; 10 bases are a match to TRBD1. The specimen was PBMCs or T cells enriched from blood (not recorded which). CDR3 residues: CASSLTGTGVNQPQHF. The DNA for the CDR3 is TGTGCCAGCAGTCTGACCGGGACAGGGGTCAATCAGCCCCAGCATTTT.